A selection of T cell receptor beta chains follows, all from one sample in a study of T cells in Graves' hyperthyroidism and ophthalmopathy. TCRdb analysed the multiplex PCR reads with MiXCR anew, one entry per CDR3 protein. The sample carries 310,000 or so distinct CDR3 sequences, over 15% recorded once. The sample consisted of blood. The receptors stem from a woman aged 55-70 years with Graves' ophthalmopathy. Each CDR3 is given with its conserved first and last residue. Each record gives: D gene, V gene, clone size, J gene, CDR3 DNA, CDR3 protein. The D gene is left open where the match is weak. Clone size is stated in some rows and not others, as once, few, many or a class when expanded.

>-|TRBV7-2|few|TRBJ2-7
TGTGCCAGCAGCCCGTGGACACCCACCTACGAGCAGTACTTC
CASSPWTPTYEQYF
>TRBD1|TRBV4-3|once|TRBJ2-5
TGCGCCAGCAGCCCCGGACAGGGACCCTTTACGGAGCAAGAGACCCAGTACTTC
CASSPGQGPFTEQETQYF
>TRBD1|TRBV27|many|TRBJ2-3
TGTGCCAGCAGTTTAAGGACAGGGAGCACAGATACGCAGTATTTT
CASSLRTGSTDTQYF
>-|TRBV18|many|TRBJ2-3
TGTGCCAGCTCACCTCAGTCAGATACGCAGTATTTT
CASSPQSDTQYF
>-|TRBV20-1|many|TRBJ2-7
TGCAGTGCTTCTGACTGGGGGTTATTTCGCGAGCAGTACTTC
CSASDWGLFREQYF
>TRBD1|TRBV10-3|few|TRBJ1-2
TGTGCCACCCGCCAGGGGGCGCAGGGTGGCTACACCTTC
CATRQGAQGGYTF
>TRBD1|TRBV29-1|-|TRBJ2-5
TGCAGCGCCGATCAGGGACAGGGACAAGAGACCCAGTACTTC
CSADQGQGQETQYF
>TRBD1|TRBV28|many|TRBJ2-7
TGTGCCAGCAGTTCCGACAGGGCCCCCTACGAGCAGTACTTC
CASSSDRAPYEQYF
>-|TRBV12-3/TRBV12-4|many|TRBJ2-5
TGTGCCAGCAGTTTAGGCCCCAGTCACAACTGGGGGACCCAGTACTTC
CASSLGPSHNWGTQYF
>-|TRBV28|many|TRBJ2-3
TGTGCCAGCAGTTTAATTGGACAGAAGAGCACAGATACGCAGTATTTT
CASSLIGQKSTDTQYF
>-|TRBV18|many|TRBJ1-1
TGTGCCAGCTCACCACCTGCGGGCTCCGTCGGCACTGAAGCTTTCTTT
CASSPPAGSVGTEAFF
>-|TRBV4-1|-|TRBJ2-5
TGCGCCAGCAGCCCCATTCAGCGGGCCCAAGAGACCCAGTACTTC
CASSPIQRAQETQYF
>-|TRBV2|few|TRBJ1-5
TGTGCCAGCAGAGCACCAGCGAGCAATCAGCCCCAGCATTTT
CASRAPASNQPQHF
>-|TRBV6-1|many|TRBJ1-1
TGTGCCAGCAGGACCACTATGAACACTGAAGCTTTCTTT
CASRTTMNTEAFF
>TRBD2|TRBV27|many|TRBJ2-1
TGTGCCAGCAGTTTGGGACTATTCAATGAGCAGTTCTTC
CASSLGLFNEQFF
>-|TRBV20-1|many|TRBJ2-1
TGCAGTGCTAGATTATCCGTCGGGGATGAGCAGTTCTTC
CSARLSVGDEQFF
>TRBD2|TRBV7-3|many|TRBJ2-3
TGTGCCAGCAGCTCACACTCAGCGGGAAACACAGATACGCAGTATTTT
CASSSHSAGNTDTQYF
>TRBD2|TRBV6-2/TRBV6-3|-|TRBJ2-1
TGTGCCAGCAGTTACATAGGGCGGGGCGGGGGGGGCGATGAGCAGTTCTTC
CASSYIGRGGGGDEQFF
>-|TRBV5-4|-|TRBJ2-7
TGTGCCAGCAGCGGCTTGCAGGACGGGGTAAACGAGCAGTACTTC
CASSGLQDGVNEQYF
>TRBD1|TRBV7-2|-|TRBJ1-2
TGTGCCAGCAGCTTAGGTGGGACAGGGGGTAAGGGCTACACCTTC
CASSLGGTGGKGYTF
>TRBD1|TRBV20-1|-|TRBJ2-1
TGCAGTGCTGGCAGGGGGATGGATGAGCAGTTCTTC
CSAGRGMDEQFF
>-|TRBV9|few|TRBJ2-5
TGTGCCAGCAGCAACGGTAGCGGAGGGCCCCAAGAGACCCAGTACTTC
CASSNGSGGPQETQYF
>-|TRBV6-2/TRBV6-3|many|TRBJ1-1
TGTGCCAGCAGCGAACTAAATGGGGGGACCTGGACGGACACTGAAGCTTTCTTT
CASSELNGGTWTDTEAFF
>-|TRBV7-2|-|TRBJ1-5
TGTGCCAGCACCGACCAGGGTAGCAATCAGCCCCAGCATTTT
CASTDQGSNQPQHF
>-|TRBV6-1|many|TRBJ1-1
TGTGCCAGCAATCATGGAGGGTCGAACACTGAAGCTTTCTTT
CASNHGGSNTEAFF
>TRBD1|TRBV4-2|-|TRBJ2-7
TGTGCCAGCAGCCCTAGGGGACAGAGAAGCTACGAGCAGTACTTC
CASSPRGQRSYEQYF
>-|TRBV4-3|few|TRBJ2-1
TGCGCCAGCAGCCAAGACAGGGTCGCATACAATGAGCAGTTCTTC
CASSQDRVAYNEQFF
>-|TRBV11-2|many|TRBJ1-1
TGTGCCAGCAGCCCCCTGGGTCGAGGCACTGAAGCTTTCTTT
CASSPLGRGTEAFF
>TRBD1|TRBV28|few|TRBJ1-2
TGTGCCAGCAGTAGACAGGGGATTTACACCTTC
CASSRQGIYTF